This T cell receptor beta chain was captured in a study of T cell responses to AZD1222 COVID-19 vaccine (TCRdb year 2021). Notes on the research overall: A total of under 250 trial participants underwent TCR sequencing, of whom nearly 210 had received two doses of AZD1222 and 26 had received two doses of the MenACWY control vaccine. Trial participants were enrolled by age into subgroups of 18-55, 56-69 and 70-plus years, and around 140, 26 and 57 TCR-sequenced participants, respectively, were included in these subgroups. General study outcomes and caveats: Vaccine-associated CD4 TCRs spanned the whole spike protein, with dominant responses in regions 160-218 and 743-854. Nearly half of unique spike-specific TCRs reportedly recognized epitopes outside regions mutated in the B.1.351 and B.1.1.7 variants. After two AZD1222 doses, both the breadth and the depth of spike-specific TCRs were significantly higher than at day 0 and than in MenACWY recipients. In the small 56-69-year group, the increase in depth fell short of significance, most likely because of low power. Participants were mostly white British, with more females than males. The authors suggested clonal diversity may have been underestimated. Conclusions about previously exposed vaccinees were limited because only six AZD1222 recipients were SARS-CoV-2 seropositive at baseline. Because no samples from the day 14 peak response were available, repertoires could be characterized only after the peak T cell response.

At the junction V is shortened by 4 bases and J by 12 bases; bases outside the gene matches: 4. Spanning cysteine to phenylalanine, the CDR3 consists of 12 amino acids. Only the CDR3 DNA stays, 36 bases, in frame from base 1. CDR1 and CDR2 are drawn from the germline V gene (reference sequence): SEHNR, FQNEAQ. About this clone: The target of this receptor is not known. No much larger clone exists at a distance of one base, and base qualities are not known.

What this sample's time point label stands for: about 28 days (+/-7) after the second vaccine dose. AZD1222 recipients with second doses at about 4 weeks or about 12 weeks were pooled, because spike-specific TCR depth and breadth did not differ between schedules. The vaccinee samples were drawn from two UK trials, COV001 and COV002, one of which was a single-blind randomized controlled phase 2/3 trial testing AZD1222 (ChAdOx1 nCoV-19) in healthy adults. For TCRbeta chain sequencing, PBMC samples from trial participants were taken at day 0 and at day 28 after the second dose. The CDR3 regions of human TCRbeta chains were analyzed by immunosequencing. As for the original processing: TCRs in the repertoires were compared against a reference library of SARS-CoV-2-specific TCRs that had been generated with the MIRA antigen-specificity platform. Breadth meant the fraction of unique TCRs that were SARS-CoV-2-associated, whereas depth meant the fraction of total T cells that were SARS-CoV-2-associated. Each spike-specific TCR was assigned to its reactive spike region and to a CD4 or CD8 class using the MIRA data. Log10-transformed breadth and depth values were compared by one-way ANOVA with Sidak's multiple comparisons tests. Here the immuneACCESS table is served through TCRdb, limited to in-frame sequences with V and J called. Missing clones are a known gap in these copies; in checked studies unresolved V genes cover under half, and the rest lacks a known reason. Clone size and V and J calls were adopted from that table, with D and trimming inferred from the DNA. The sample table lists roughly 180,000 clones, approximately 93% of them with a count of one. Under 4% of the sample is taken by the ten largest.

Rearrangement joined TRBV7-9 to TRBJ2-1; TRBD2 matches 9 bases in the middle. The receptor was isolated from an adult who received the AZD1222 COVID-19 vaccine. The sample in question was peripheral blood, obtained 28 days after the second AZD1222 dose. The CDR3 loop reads CASSWGLAAQFF. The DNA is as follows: TGTGCCAGCAGCTGGGGACTAGCTGCGCAGTTCTTC.